A single sample gave rise to the 12 T cell receptor beta chains below, sequenced in a study of T cells after yellow fever vaccination. Via MiXCR, TCRdb re-called the 5' RACE reads, giving one row per CDR3 protein. The table includes approximately 250,000 distinct CDR3 sequences, roughly 4% detected once. The sequencing used PBMCs, collected 15 days after the yellow fever booster vaccination. The receptor source for this set is a man between 18 and 29 years old who received the YFV17D yellow fever vaccine.

The genes are TRBV6-5 and TRBJ1-2; the match to TRBD1 covers 10 bases. J was trimmed by 8 bases and V by 2 bases; bases with no gene match: 5. CDR3 length equals 14 residues. The germline V gene has CDR1 MNHEY and CDR2 SVGAGI. CDR3 sequence: CASSYRQGAYGYTF. The CDR3 DNA reads as TGTGCCAGCAGTTACCGACAGGGGGCTTACGGCTACACCTTC.

This clonotype was observed many times. The junction does not match germline at one end; this may be a read error. The chain combines TRBV5-6 with TRBJ2-2, with D possibly TRBD1 on 6 matching bases. Germline V CDR1 and CDR2: SGHDT, YYEEEE. CDR3 length equals 15 residues. CDR3 amino acids: CASSLGAVTTGELFF. The CDR3 nucleotides are TGTGCCAGCAGTTTGGGGGCGGTAACCACCGGGGAGCTGTTTTTT.

For this clonotype: This may stem from a read error, because a much larger clone lies one nucleotide away. The V gene is TRBV28, the J gene TRBJ1-5; D remains ambiguous. The CDR3 has 13 residues. Germline CDR1 and CDR2: MDHEN and SYDVKM. Here the CDR3 reads CAGSFGENQPQHF. The CDR3 DNA reads TGTGCCGGCAGTTTCGGAGAGAATCAGCCCCAGCATTTT.

A remark on this clonotype: This sequence may be a read error, since a much larger clone differs from it by one base. The rearrangement uses TRBV12-3 or TRBV12-4 and TRBJ1-4; no clear D. The CDR3 sequence is 18 residues long. CDR3 sequence reads: CASSLNSGRRATYEKLFF. In DNA, the CDR3 is TGTGCCAGCAGTCTCAACTCGGGGAGAAGAGCAACTTATGAAAAACTGTTTTTT.

This clonotype was recorded many times. The chain joins TRBV5-4 to TRBJ2-1; 8 bases fit TRBD1. V trimming: 2 bases; J trimming: 8 bases; junction bases outside the gene matches: 12. This CDR3 is 16 amino acids long. Germline lookup yields CDR1 SGHNT and CDR2 YYREEE (reference sequence). CDR3 in DNA: TGTGCCAGCAGCTTAGGTCAGGGGGCGGATCTGGATGAGCAGTTCTTC. This codes for CASSLGQGADLDEQFF.

The table lists this clonotype with many counts. The DNA of the CDR3 is TGTGCCAGCAGTTTAGCCCGGACAGGGGAAACAGAAAAACTGTTTTTT. Protein sequence: CASSLARTGETEKLFF. The chain links TRBV12-3 or TRBV12-4 to TRBJ1-4; TRBD1 matches 9 bases. The CDR3 loop spans 16 amino acids. The junction had 7 bases not matched to a gene; V was cut back by 0 bases and J by 8 bases.

This clonotype was counted many times. At one boundary the junction diverges from the germline segment, which might be a read error. The chain uses TRBV5-1 and TRBJ2-7, with 10 bases matching TRBD2. The CDR3 has 13 amino acids. The germline CDR1 and CDR2 sequences are SGHRS and YFSETQ. The CDR3 protein is CASSLSLAGVMNF. In nucleotides, the CDR3 is TGCGCCAGCAGCTTGTCTCTAGCGGGGGTCATGAACTTC. The full variable domain, completed using reference TRBV5-1 and TRBJ2-7, is KAGVTQTPRYLIKTRGQQVTLSCSPISGHRSVSWYQQTPGQGLQFLFEYFSETQRNKGNFPGRFSGRQFSNSRSEMNVSTLELGDSALYLCASSLSLAGVMNFGPGTRLTVT.

This clonotype was seen many times. V gene TRBV4-2 combines with J gene TRBJ1-2; D is undetermined. The CDR3 has 12 residues. Per the germline V gene, CDR1 is LGHNA and CDR2 is YNFKEQ. Deletions cut 1 base from V and 2 bases from J, with 2 bases between. The CDR3 region has the DNA TGTGCCAGCAGCCAAGTAAACTATGGCTACACCTTC. This translates into CASSQVNYGYTF.

This clonotype showed up many times. The chain links TRBV5-1 to TRBJ2-5, with 7 nucleotides matching TRBD2. The CDR3 runs 17 residues. J lost 1 base, V lost 4 bases, and 13 bases had no gene match. Per the germline V gene, CDR1 is SGHRS and CDR2 is YFSETQ. CDR3 residues: CASSASGGGTGQETQYF. The CDR3 DNA reads as TGCGCCAGCAGCGCATCGGGCGGGGGAACGGGCCAAGAGACCCAGTACTTC.

This clonotype was picked up many times. This chain joins TRBV4-3 and TRBJ1-5; no clear D. V lost 4 bases and J 6 bases, leaving 10 bases between the germline ends. The CDR3 loop spans 13 amino acids. Germline CDR1 reads LGHNA; CDR2 reads YSLEER. For the CDR3, the DNA is TGCGCCAGCAGCCGAGATCAGGCTCAGCCCCAGCATTTT. Its translation is CASSRDQAQPQHF.

In its sample, this clonotype was seen many times. V is TRBV7-9 and J is TRBJ2-3, with D uncertain. Trimming took 8 bases from V and 2 from J, leaving 17 bases between them. Germline V CDR1 and CDR2: SEHNR, FQNEAQ (reference sequence). The CDR3 is made up of 15 amino acids. CDR3 bases: TGTGCCAGCGGCTCGGTGGGCCGTAACACAGATACGCAGTATTTT. Its protein product is CASGSVGRNTDTQYF.

This clonotype was found a few times. As DNA, the CDR3 is TGTGCCAGCAGTTACGACAGGCATGAAGCTTTCTTT. This sequence encodes CASSYDRHEAFF. V gene TRBV6-2 or TRBV6-3 combines with J gene TRBJ1-1, with a weak D call TRBD1 (6 bases). CDR3 size: 12 residues. From germline, CDR1 is MNHEY and CDR2 SVGEGT. Trimming removed 2 bases from V and 7 bases from J, with 8 bases in between.